A selection of T cell receptor beta chains follows, all from one sample in a study of T cell changes during pregnancy in multiple sclerosis. TCRdb's table, derived via immunoSEQ multiplex PCR, lists solely in-frame clones and lacks some. The profile shows 100,000 or so clones, 90% to 95% of them singletons. The input for sequencing was peripheral blood, taken in the second trimester of pregnancy. The receptors come from a female donor with multiple sclerosis, enrolled in a pregnancy study. Each CDR3 is given with its conserved first and last residue. A D gene is named only where the DNA matches it firmly. Some rows have no size entry. The others give once, few or many, or a class for an expanded clone.

j_call clone_size d_call v_call cdr3_nt cdr3_aa
TRBJ1-1 . TRBD1 TRBV6-1 TGTGCCAGCAGATCCACAGGGGACACTGAAGCTTTCTTT CASRSTGDTEAFF
TRBJ2-6 . TRBD1 TRBV5-5 TGTGCCAGCAGCTTTATGACAGGGGCGGGAGGGGCCAACGTCCTGACTTTC CASSFMTGAGGANVLTF
TRBJ2-1 once TRBD2 TRBV4-2 TGTGCCAGCAGCCAACAGGGAGCGGGATCCTACAATGAGCAGTTCTTC CASSQQGAGSYNEQFF
TRBJ1-3 . TRBD1 TRBV2 TGTGCCAGCAGGTCGACAGGGCCTTTCTCTGGAAACACCATATATTTT CASRSTGPFSGNTIYF
TRBJ1-5 . . TRBV21-1 TGTGCCAGCAGCAAAGCGGACAGCAGCAATCAGCCCCAGCATTTT CASSKADSSNQPQHF
TRBJ1-5 . . TRBV27 TGTGCCAGGACAGGCAGCAATCAGCCCCAGCATTTT CARTGSNQPQHF
TRBJ1-5 . . TRBV6-1 TGTGCCAGCAGTGACTATAGCAATCAGCCCCAGCATTTT CASSDYSNQPQHF
TRBJ2-7 . TRBD1 TRBV20-1 TGCAGTGCCCTGGACAGGGTCGAGCAGTACTTC CSALDRVEQYF
TRBJ1-1 . . TRBV30 TGTGCCTGGAGTAGACCTGCTAGGAACACTGAAGCTTTCTTT CAWSRPARNTEAFF
TRBJ2-7 . . TRBV30 TGTGCCTGGAGTGATCGCTACGAGCAGTACTTC CAWSDRYEQYF
TRBJ2-3 . TRBD1 TRBV13 TGTGCCAGCAGCTCCCATCGGGGGACAGGGCGAGATACGCAGTATTTT CASSSHRGTGRDTQYF
TRBJ1-1 . . TRBV9 TGTGCCAGCAGCGTACAGGGGAAGACTGAAGCTTTCTTT CASSVQGKTEAFF
TRBJ2-3 . . TRBV21-1 TGTGCCAGCAGCATGGAGGGGACAGGGAATACTACAGATACGCAGTATTTT CASSMEGTGNTTDTQYF
TRBJ2-1 . . TRBV6-1 TGTGCCAGCAAACTGGGCCTTCTCTATGAGCAGTTCTTC CASKLGLLYEQFF
TRBJ2-3 . . TRBV5-1 TGCGCCAGCAGCTTGGGGGGCAGGGCAGATACGCAGTATTTT CASSLGGRADTQYF
TRBJ1-3 . TRBD1 TRBV7-6 TGTGCCAGCAGTTCCGTAAAGGGGGCTCGAAACACCATATATTTT CASSSVKGARNTIYF
TRBJ2-7 . . TRBV5-8 TGTGCCAGCAGCCCCCTACGGGACGAGCAGTACTTC CASSPLRDEQYF
TRBJ1-4 . TRBD1 TRBV7-2 TGTGCCAGCAGCTTACGTACAGGGGTGAATGAAAAACTGTTTTTT CASSLRTGVNEKLFF
TRBJ2-5 . TRBD2 TRBV5-4 TGTGCCAGCAGCCAACTAGCGGGAGAAGCAGAGACCCAGTACTTC CASSQLAGEAETQYF
TRBJ2-1 once . TRBV27 TGTGCCAGCAGTCGTAGGGGGATTAGCTCCTACAATGAGCAGTTCTTC CASSRRGISSYNEQFF
TRBJ1-2 . . TRBV6-1 TGTGCCAGCAGTGAATCGGGGAGGGGGAAGTTGGGCTACACCTTC CASSESGRGKLGYTF
TRBJ2-7 . TRBD2 TRBV15 TGTGCCACCAGCACCCGGACTAGCGGGTTCTACGAGCAGTACTTC CATSTRTSGFYEQYF
TRBJ1-2 . . TRBV19 TGTGCCAGTAGTATTGATCCTCGGAGTAACTATGGCTACACCTTC CASSIDPRSNYGYTF
TRBJ1-1 . . TRBV5-5 TGTGCCAGCAGCTTGGCGGCAGGGGACACTGAAGCTTTCTTT CASSLAAGDTEAFF
TRBJ2-3 . TRBD2 TRBV9 TGTGCCAGCAGCGTAGCTAGCGGGGGGCGTTACACAGATACGCAGTATTTT CASSVASGGRYTDTQYF
TRBJ1-1 . . TRBV2 TGTGCCAGCACGGCAGGGCCGTCGGGTGAAGCTTTCTTT CASTAGPSGEAFF
TRBJ2-5 once . TRBV28 TGTGCCAGCAGTTTATTGCGGGATACCCCGCGGGAGACCCAGTACTTC CASSLLRDTPRETQYF
TRBJ2-3 . TRBD1 TRBV5-1 TGCGCCAGCAGCTTGGCACAGGGGGACGCAGATACGCAGTATTTT CASSLAQGDADTQYF
TRBJ2-2 . . TRBV10-3 TGTGCCATCAGCCCTCAGGGGAACACCGGGGAGCTGTTTTTT CAISPQGNTGELFF
TRBJ1-2 many TRBD1 TRBV13 TGTGCCAGCAGCCAGGGGGTAAACTATGGCTACACCTTC CASSQGVNYGYTF
TRBJ2-2 . . TRBV6-4 TGTGCCAGCAGCAACAGGGTTTGGGACGGGGAGCTGTTTTTT CASSNRVWDGELFF
TRBJ1-1 . TRBD1 TRBV28 TGTGCCAGCAGTCCGACAGGGGAGGGCTACACTGAAGCTTTCTTT CASSPTGEGYTEAFF
TRBJ2-1 . . TRBV7-2 TGTGCCAGCAGCCCTCTAGCCCTAGCTTTTAGCTCCTACAATGAGCAGTTCTTC CASSPLALAFSSYNEQFF
TRBJ2-7 . . TRBV10-3 TGTGCCATCAGTGACAGGGGGGAGATCTACGAGCAGTACTTC CAISDRGEIYEQYF
TRBJ2-1 . . TRBV7-3 TGTGCCAGCAGCTTAGGAGGAGGGCCTAGTAATGAGCAGTTCTTC CASSLGGGPSNEQFF
TRBJ2-3 . . TRBV30 TGTGCCTGGAGGGGATTAGGGGGGGCATGGGATACGCAGTATTTT CAWRGLGGAWDTQYF
TRBJ2-2 . . TRBV4-1 TGCGCCAGCAGCCAAGACGGGACTGACACCGGGGAGCTGTTTTTT CASSQDGTDTGELFF
TRBJ2-1 . . TRBV7-2 TGTGCCAGCAGCTTAGGGGCCGACTACAATGAGCAGTTCTTC CASSLGADYNEQFF
TRBJ1-1 . . TRBV4-2 TGTGCCAGCAGCCAAGCTACTGGTGCGAGGACTGAAGCTTTCTTT CASSQATGARTEAFF
TRBJ1-4 . . TRBV29-1 TGCAGCGTTGCTACAGCTAATGAAAAACTGTTTTTT CSVATANEKLFF
TRBJ2-5 . TRBD2 TRBV5-1 TGCGCCAGCAGTCGAGGGCCATCTGGGAGGGAGTACCAAGAGACCCAGTACTTC CASSRGPSGREYQETQYF